These T cell receptor beta chains were read from a single sample in a study of Ad26.COV2.S vaccination and SARS-CoV-2 variants. Clones were sequenced by immunoSEQ multiplex PCR, and TCRdb holds only the in-frame ones, with some missing. The table has 440,000 or so clones, approximately 92% seen once. Sample: peripheral blood, taken in a trial of Ad26.COV2.S vaccine versus placebo. Receptor source: a person between 18 and 65 years old who received the Ad26.COV2.S COVID-19 vaccine or a placebo. Each CDR3 is given with its conserved first and last residue.

v_call	j_call	cdr3_aa
TRBV5-4	TRBJ2-5	CASSFRLAGPRQETQYF
TRBV2	TRBJ1-4	CASSERWGQVRLEKLFF
TRBV28	TRBJ1-2	CASSFPAGGQGYGYTF
TRBV11-3	TRBJ1-1	CASSLGVNTEAFF
TRBV4-2	TRBJ2-3	CASSQTGGSAQYF
TRBV6-5	TRBJ1-3	CASSSIGSAGNTIYF
TRBV18	TRBJ2-1	CASSRDGVLYNEQFF
TRBV6-1	TRBJ2-7	CASSEGQGAFYEQYF
TRBV28	TRBJ2-1	CASSPTGGEWEQFF
TRBV30	TRBJ1-2	CAWTRLDYGYTF
TRBV19	TRBJ2-7	CASSNRGDYEQYF
TRBV19	TRBJ2-5	CASSRLAGGQETQYF
TRBV11-2	TRBJ1-5	CASSLKARTGLGQPQHF
TRBV10-1	TRBJ2-7	CASSESGTHSHEQYF
TRBV6-5	TRBJ2-2	CASSLTGGTGELFF
TRBV28	TRBJ2-7	CASNVRTDFYEQYF
TRBV30	TRBJ2-2	CAWDAANTGELFF
TRBV7-9	TRBJ1-2	CASSPTDFLNGYTF
TRBV27	TRBJ2-1	CASSLRGQNNEQFF
TRBV19	TRBJ2-7	CASSRTQLTYEQYF
TRBV19	TRBJ1-2	CASSIAQYGYTF
TRBV19	TRBJ2-7	CASSISTATYEQYF